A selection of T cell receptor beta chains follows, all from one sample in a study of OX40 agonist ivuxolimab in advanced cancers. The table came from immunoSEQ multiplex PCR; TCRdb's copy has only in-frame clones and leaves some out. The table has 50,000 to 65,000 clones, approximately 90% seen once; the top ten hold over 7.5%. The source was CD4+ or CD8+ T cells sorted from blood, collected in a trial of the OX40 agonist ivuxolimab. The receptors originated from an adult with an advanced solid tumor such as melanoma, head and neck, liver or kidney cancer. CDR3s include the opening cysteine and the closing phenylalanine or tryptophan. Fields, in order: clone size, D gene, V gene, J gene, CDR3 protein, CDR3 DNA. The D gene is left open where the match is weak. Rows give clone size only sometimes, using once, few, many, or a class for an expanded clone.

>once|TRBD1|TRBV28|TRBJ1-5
CASSLYGQGDSNQPQHF
TGTGCCAGCAGTTTATATGGACAGGGAGATAGCAATCAGCCCCAGCATTTT
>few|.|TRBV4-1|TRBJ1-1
CASSHYLGREAFF
TGCGCCAGCAGCCACTACTTAGGGCGAGAAGCTTTCTTT
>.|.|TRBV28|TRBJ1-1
CASRLDSTEAFF
TGTGCCAGCAGACTGGATTCCACTGAAGCTTTCTTT
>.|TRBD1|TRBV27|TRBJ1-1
CASSWTGGTTEAFF
TGTGCCAGCAGTTGGACAGGGGGAACCACTGAAGCTTTCTTT
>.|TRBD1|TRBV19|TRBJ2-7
CASSIGGTGSSEQYF
TGTGCCAGTAGTATAGGCGGGACAGGGAGTTCCGAGCAGTACTTC
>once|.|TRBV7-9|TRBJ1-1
CASSLDLQRAFF
TGTGCCAGCAGCTTAGATTTACAGAGAGCTTTCTTT
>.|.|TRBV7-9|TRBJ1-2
CASSLGSYYGYTF
TGTGCCAGCAGCTTGGGCAGCTACTATGGCTACACCTTC
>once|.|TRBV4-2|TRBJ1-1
CASSPRSGMNTEAFF
TGTGCCAGCAGCCCCCGATCGGGGATGAACACTGAAGCTTTCTTT
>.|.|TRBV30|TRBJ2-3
CAWSAAGRDTQYF
TGTGCCTGGAGCGCAGCCGGCCGAGATACGCAGTATTTT
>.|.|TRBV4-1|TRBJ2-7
CASSQGSTGIVVYEQYF
TGCGCCAGCAGCCAAGGGTCAACAGGGATAGTGGTCTACGAGCAGTACTTC
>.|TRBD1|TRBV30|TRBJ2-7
CAWSISGTGHEQYF
TGTGCCTGGAGTATTTCCGGGACAGGGCACGAGCAGTACTTC
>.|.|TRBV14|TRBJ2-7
CASSQGAGAYEQYF
TGTGCCAGCAGCCAGGGAGCAGGAGCCTACGAGCAGTACTTC
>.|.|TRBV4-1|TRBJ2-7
CASSQLGWTYEQYF
TGCGCCAGCAGCCAGCTGGGTTGGACCTACGAGCAGTACTTC
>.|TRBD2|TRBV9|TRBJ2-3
CASSVEGTSGRSTDTQYF
TGTGCCAGCAGCGTAGAGGGGACTAGCGGGAGAAGCACAGATACGCAGTATTTT
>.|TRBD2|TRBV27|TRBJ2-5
CASSEIGLAGKETQYF
TGTGCCAGCAGCGAGATAGGACTAGCGGGAAAAGAGACCCAGTACTTC
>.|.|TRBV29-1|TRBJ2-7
CSVEDLNGVPYEQYF
TGCAGCGTTGAAGATCTTAACGGAGTCCCCTACGAGCAGTACTTC
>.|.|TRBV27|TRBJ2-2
CASSLSWAPNTGELFF
TGTGCCAGCAGTTTATCATGGGCCCCGAACACCGGGGAGCTGTTTTTT
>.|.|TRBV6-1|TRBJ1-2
CASSEVVRDGYTF
TGTGCCAGCAGTGAAGTAGTACGGGATGGCTACACCTTC
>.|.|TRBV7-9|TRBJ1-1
CASSLPLDRSNTEAFF
TGTGCCAGCAGCTTGCCCTTGGACAGATCGAACACTGAAGCTTTCTTT
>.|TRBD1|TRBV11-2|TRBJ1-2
CASSPQDRAAYGYTF
TGTGCCAGCAGCCCCCAGGACAGGGCCGCCTATGGCTACACCTTC
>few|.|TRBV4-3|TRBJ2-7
CASSPGTYGTYEQYF
TGCGCCAGCAGCCCCGGGACATACGGGACCTACGAGCAGTACTTC
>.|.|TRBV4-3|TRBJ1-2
CASSQDLLGRESGYTF
TGCGCCAGCAGCCAAGATCTTCTGGGGCGGGAGTCCGGCTACACCTTC